A selection of T cell receptor beta chains follows, all from one sample in a study of cytomegalovirus exposure and HLA in healthy donors. Sequenced by immunoSEQ multiplex PCR; TCRdb stores in-frame clones only, minus some. This sample's table reports about 150,000 clones. The sequenced material came from PBMCs. The receptors were gathered from a woman aged 45-60 years in good health and CMV-seronegative. The CDR3 runs from the conserved cysteine through the conserved F or W. D genes are given only for firm matches.

TGCGCCAGCAGCTTGAATACAAACTATGGCTACACCTTC	CASSLNTNYGYTF	.	TRBV5-1	TRBJ1-2	13
TGTGCCATCAGTGAGGGTACAGGGGAGCGGGAGACCCAGTACTTC	CAISEGTGERETQYF	TRBD1	TRBV10-3	TRBJ2-5	15
TGTGCCAGCACCTCCGAGACAGCGTATGGCTACACCTTC	CASTSETAYGYTF	.	TRBV25-1	TRBJ1-2	13
TGCGCCAGCAGCTTGGCGACTACTCCTAGCACAGATACGCAGTATTTT	CASSLATTPSTDTQYF	.	TRBV5-1	TRBJ2-3	16
TGTGCCAGCAGTTCCCCTTGGACAGGGGGGCACAATGAGCAGTTCTTC	CASSSPWTGGHNEQFF	TRBD1	TRBV27	TRBJ2-1	16
TGTGCCAGCAGTTACCCTAGCGGCACAGATACGCAGTATTTT	CASSYPSGTDTQYF	.	TRBV6-6	TRBJ2-3	14
TGCGCCAGCAGCCGGGAGGGGACGGAAAGGTTTTTT	CASSREGTERFF	.	TRBV5-1	TRBJ1-4	12
TGCGCCAGCAGCACGACCCCTAGCTCTGGAAACACCATATATTTT	CASSTTPSSGNTIYF	.	TRBV5-1	TRBJ1-3	15
TGCGCCAGCAGCTTGTTGACAGCGGGGAGCTCTGGGGCCAACGTCCTGACTTTC	CASSLLTAGSSGANVLTF	TRBD2	TRBV5-1	TRBJ2-6	18
TGTGCCAGCTCACTTGGACAGGGGGCAGACTATGGCTACACCTTC	CASSLGQGADYGYTF	TRBD1	TRBV18	TRBJ1-2	15
TGTGCCTGGAGCGCGGGGTTGGCTGGAAACACCATATATTTT	CAWSAGLAGNTIYF	.	TRBV30	TRBJ1-3	14
TGTGCCAGCAACCGACAGGGGTCGTACACTGAAGCTTTCTTT	CASNRQGSYTEAFF	TRBD1	TRBV11-2	TRBJ1-1	14
TGTGCCAGCAGCTTAATAACGGGACAAGAAGCTTTCTTT	CASSLITGQEAFF	.	TRBV7-3	TRBJ1-1	13
TGTGCCTGTGCGAAGGGGGGGAATCAGCCCCAGCATTTT	CACAKGGNQPQHF	.	TRBV30	TRBJ1-5	13
TGTGCCAGCAGCTCCCAGAGGGATTCGGTCGGCGGGGAGCTGTTTTTT	CASSSQRDSVGGELFF	.	TRBV9	TRBJ2-2	16
TGTGCCAGCCTGGACAGGGGGCGATACGAGCAGTACTTC	CASLDRGRYEQYF	TRBD1	TRBV28	TRBJ2-7	13
TGTGCCAGCAGCCAAGGCAGGGAGGATCAGCCCCAGCATTTT	CASSQGREDQPQHF	.	TRBV4-2	TRBJ1-5	14
TGCGCCAGCAGCCCAAATCAAGAGACCCAGTACTTC	CASSPNQETQYF	.	TRBV5-1	TRBJ2-5	12
TGTGCCAGCAGGAATAGCGGGGTTAGCTCCTACGAGCAGTACTTC	CASRNSGVSSYEQYF	TRBD2	TRBV2	TRBJ2-7	15
TGTGCCAGCAGCTTGGGGACAGCCGATCCTTACGAGCAGTACTTC	CASSLGTADPYEQYF	.	TRBV5-4	TRBJ2-7	15
TGTGCCAGCTCAAATAATGCGGGACAGTTCATGAACACTGAAGCTTTCTTT	CASSNNAGQFMNTEAFF	TRBD1	TRBV18	TRBJ1-1	17
TGTGCCAGCTCACCACCGGTTATGGGAGGTTCACCCCTCCACTTT	CASSPPVMGGSPLHF	.	TRBV18	TRBJ1-6	15
TGTGCCAGCAGCGGGTTAGCGGAAAACACCGGGGAGCTGTTTTTT	CASSGLAENTGELFF	.	TRBV9	TRBJ2-2	15
TGCGCCAGCAGACTTGGTCGCGAGCAGTACTTC	CASRLGREQYF	.	TRBV5-1	TRBJ2-7	11
TGCGCCAGCAGCTGGGACACGGACTATGGCTACACCTTC	CASSWDTDYGYTF	.	TRBV5-1	TRBJ1-2	13
TGTGCCAGCAGTTTACCAAGCGGATTTAATCAGCCCCAGCATTTT	CASSLPSGFNQPQHF	.	TRBV28	TRBJ1-5	15
TGTGCCAGCACTGGACAGGGAAATTCACCCCTCCACTTT	CASTGQGNSPLHF	TRBD1	TRBV2	TRBJ1-6	13
TGTGCCAGCCGACCACGGACAGGGCGTAACGAGCAGTACTTC	CASRPRTGRNEQYF	TRBD1	TRBV6-6	TRBJ2-7	14
TGCGCCAGCAGCTTGACAGGGCCTTTGAGAACAGATACGCAGTATTTT	CASSLTGPLRTDTQYF	.	TRBV5-1	TRBJ2-3	16
TGTGCCAGCAGGATTGCAGGGGAAGGCCAGCCCCAGCATTTT	CASRIAGEGQPQHF	.	TRBV28	TRBJ1-5	14
TGTGCCAGCAGCCCGACTAGCGGGGGGGTAGCTGGGGAGCTGTTTTTT	CASSPTSGGVAGELFF	TRBD2	TRBV4-2	TRBJ2-2	16
TGTGCCAGCACAGGACAGTATAATTCACCCCTCCACTTT	CASTGQYNSPLHF	.	TRBV18	TRBJ1-6	13
TGTGCCAGCTCACCAAGCATTCTGGGTACGCGGGAGGAACCAGATACGCAGTATTTT	CASSPSILGTREEPDTQYF	TRBD2	TRBV18	TRBJ2-3	19